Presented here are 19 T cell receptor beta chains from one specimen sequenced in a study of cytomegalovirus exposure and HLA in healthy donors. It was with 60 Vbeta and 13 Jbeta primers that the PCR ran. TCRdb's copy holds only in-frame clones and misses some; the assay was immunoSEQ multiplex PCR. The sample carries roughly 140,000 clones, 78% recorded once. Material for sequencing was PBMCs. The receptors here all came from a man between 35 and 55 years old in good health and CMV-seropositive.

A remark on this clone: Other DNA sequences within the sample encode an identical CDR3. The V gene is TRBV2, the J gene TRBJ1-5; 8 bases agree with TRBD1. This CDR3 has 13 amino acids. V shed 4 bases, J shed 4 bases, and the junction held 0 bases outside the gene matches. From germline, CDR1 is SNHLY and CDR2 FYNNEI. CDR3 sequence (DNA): TGTGCCAGCAGTGGACAGGGGAATCAGCCCCAGCATTTT. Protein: CASSGQGNQPQHF.

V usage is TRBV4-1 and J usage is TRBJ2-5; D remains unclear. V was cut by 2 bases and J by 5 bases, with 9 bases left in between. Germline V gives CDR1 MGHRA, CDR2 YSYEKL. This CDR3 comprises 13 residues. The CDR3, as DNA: TGCGCCAGCAGCCAAAGCTATTCTGAGACCCAGTACTTC. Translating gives CASSQSYSETQYF.

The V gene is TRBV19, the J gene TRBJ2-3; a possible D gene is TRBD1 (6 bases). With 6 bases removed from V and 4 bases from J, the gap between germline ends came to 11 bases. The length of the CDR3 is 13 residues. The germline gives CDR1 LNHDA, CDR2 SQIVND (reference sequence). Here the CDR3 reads CASSTGLADTQYF. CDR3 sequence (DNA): TGTGCCAGTAGCACAGGGTTGGCAGATACGCAGTATTTT.

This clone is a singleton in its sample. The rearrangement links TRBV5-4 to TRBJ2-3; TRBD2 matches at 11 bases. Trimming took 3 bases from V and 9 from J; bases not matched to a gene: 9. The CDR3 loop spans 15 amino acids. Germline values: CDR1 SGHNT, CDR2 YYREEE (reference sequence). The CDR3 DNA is TGTGCCAGCAGCTCCGGACTAGCGGGTTATCAGACGCAGTATTTT. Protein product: CASSSGLAGYQTQYF. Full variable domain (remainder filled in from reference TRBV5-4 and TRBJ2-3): ETGVTQSPTHLIKTRGQQVTLRCSSQSGHNTVSWYQQALGQGPQFIFQYYREEENGRGNFPPRFSGLQFPNYSSELNVNALELDDSALYLCASSSGLAGYQTQYFGPGTRLTVL.

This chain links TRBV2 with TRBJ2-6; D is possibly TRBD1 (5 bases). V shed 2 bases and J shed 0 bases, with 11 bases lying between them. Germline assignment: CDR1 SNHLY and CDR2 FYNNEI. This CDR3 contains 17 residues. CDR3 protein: CASSEQGFSSGANVLTF. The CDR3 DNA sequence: TGTGCCAGCAGTGAACAGGGTTTCTCCTCTGGGGCCAACGTCCTGACTTTC.

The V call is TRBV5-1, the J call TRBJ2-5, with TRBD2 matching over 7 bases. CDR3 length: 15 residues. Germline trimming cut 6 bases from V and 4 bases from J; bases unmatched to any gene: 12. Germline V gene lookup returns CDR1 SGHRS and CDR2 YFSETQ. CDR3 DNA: TGCGCCAGCAAGGTTTCCAGCGGGGAAGGAGAGACCCAGTACTTC. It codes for CASKVSSGEGETQYF.

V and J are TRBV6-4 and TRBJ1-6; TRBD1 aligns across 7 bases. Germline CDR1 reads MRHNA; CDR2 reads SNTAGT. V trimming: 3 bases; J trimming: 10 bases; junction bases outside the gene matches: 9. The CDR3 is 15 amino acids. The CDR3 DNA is TGTGCCAGCAGTGAAGAGGGGGCTGCCGGATCACCCCTCCACTTT. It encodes CASSEEGAAGSPLHF.

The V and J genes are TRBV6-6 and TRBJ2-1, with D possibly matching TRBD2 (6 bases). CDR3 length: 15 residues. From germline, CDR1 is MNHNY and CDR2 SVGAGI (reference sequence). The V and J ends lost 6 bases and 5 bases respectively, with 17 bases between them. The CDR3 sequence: CASSLSGLPDNEQFF. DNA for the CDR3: TGTGCCAGCAGCCTTTCGGGACTTCCCGACAATGAGCAGTTCTTC.

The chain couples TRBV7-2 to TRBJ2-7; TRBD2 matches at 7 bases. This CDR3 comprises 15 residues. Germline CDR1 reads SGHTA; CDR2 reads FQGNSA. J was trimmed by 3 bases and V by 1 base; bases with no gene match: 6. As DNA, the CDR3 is TGTGCCAGCAGCTTAGGGGGGGGGAGGAGCTACGAGCAGTACTTC. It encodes CASSLGGGRSYEQYF.

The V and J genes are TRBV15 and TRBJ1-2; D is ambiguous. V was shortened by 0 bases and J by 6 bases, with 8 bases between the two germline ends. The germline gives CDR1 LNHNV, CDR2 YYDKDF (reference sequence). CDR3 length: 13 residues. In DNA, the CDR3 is TGTGCCACCAGCAGAGATCTAGGAAATGGCTACACCTTC. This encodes CATSRDLGNGYTF. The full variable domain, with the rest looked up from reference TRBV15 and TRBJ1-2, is DAMVIQNPRYQVTQFGKPVTLSCSQTLNHNVMYWYQQKSSQAPKLLFHYYDKDFNNEADTPDNFQSRRPNTSFCFLDIRSPGLGDTAMYLCATSRDLGNGYTFGSGTRLTVV.

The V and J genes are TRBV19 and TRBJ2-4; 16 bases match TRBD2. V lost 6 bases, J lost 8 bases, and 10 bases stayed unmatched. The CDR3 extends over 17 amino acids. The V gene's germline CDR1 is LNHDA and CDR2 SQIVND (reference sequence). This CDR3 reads CASSLGTSGRAQYIQYF. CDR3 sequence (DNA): TGTGCCAGTAGCCTCGGGACTAGCGGGAGGGCCCAATACATTCAGTACTTC.

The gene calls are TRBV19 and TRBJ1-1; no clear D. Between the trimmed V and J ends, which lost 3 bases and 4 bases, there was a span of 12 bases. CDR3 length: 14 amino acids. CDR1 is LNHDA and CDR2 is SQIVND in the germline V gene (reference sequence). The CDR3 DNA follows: TGTGCCAGTAGTATGTTAGAGGGTGGCACTGAAGCTTTCTTT. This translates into CASSMLEGGTEAFF.

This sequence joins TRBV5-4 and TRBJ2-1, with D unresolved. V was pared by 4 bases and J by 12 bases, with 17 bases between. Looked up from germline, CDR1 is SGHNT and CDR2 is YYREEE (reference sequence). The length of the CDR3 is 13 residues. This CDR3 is CASSVSHGQPQFF. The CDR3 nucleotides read TGTGCCAGCAGCGTTTCACATGGCCAACCGCAGTTCTTC.

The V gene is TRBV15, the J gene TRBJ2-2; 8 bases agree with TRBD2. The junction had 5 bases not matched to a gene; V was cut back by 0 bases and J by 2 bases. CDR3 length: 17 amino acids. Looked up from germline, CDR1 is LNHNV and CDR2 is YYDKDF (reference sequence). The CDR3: CATSRDTGGYNTGELFF. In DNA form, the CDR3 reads TGTGCCACCAGCAGAGATACGGGAGGGTACAACACCGGGGAGCTGTTTTTT.

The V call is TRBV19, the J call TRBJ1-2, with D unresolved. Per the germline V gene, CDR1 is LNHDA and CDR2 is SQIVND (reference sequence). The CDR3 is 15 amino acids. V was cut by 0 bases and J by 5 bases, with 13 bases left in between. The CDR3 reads CASSIDLWAEYGYTF. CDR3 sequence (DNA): TGTGCCAGTAGTATAGATCTATGGGCAGAGTATGGCTACACCTTC.

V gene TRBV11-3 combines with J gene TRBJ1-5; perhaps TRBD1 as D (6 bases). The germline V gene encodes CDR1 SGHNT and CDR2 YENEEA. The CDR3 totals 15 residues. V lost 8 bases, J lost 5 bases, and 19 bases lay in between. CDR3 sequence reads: CASGLKGAGDQPQHF. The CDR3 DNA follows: TGTGCCAGCGGCCTGAAAGGGGCAGGGGATCAGCCCCAGCATTTT.

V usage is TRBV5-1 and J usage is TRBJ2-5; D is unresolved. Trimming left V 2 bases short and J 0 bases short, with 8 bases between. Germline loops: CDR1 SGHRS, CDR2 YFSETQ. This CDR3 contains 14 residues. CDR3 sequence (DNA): TGCGCCAGCAGCTTCGGAGAAAACCAAGAGACCCAGTACTTC. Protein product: CASSFGENQETQYF.

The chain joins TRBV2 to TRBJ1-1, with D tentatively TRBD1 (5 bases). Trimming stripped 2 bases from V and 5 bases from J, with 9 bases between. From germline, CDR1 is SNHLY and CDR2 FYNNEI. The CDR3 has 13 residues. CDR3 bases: TGTGCCAGCAGTGAATGGGGGAGGACTGAAGCTTTCTTT. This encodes CASSEWGRTEAFF.

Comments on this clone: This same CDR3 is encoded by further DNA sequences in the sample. The CDR3 protein is CASSSGPQETQYF. The CDR3 nucleotides are TGTGCCAGCAGTAGCGGACCCCAAGAGACCCAGTACTTC. The rearrangement links TRBV5-4 to TRBJ2-5; a weak D match, TRBD2 (6 bases). CDR3 length equals 13 residues. V lost 5 bases to trimming and J lost 1 base, with 9 bases between them. Germline V gene data show CDR1 as SGHNT and CDR2 as YYREEE (reference sequence).